Listed here is a single TCR beta chain. The CDR3 spans 15 residues. Germline CDR1 SGHRS, CDR2 YFSETQ. J was trimmed by 5 bases and V by 3 bases; bases with no gene match: 7. This specimen comes from a study of blood T cell repertoires in COVID-19. Study-wide background: The United States, Italy and Spain provided the acute and convalescent COVID-19 samples.

Method: immunoSEQ multiplex PCR; TCRdb's copy keeps in-frame clones and lacks some. The table shows 300,000 to 350,000 clones, with 80% to 90% occurring only once. Recruits, aged about 18 to 90 years, lived in some 25 US areas. The rearrangement joins TRBV5-1 to TRBJ2-3; 9 bases agree with TRBD1. Sequencing was carried out using PBMCs or T cells enriched from blood (not recorded which). This receptor was taken from a man aged 30 to 39 who had recovered from COVID-19. CDR3 sequence: CASSWGQGRGDTQYF. CDR3 DNA sequence: TGCGCCAGCAGCTGGGGACAGGGCAGGGGAGATACGCAGTATTTT.